This T cell receptor (beta chain) is from a study of lymphopenia after photon versus proton radiotherapy. The CDR3 loop spans 14 amino acids. Per the germline V gene, CDR1 is SNHLY and CDR2 is FYNNEI. The ends lost 6 bases at V and 1 base at J; junction bases unmatched: 6. Clones were sequenced by immunoSEQ multiplex PCR, and TCRdb holds only the in-frame ones, with some missing. This table holds around 64,000 clones, roughly 87% found once. The specimen was peripheral blood, collected from a patient treated with proton-based radiotherapy. This chain links TRBV2 with TRBJ2-7, with 7 bases lining up with TRBD1. The clonotype was recovered from a man at least 80 years old with esophageal cancer. The CDR3 sequence is CASRQTGRSYEQYF. CDR3 nucleotides: TGTGCCAGCAGACAGACAGGGCGATCCTACGAGCAGTACTTC. Full variable domain (missing parts from reference TRBV2 and TRBJ2-7): EPEVTQTPSHQVTQMGQEVILRCVPISNHLYFYWYRQILGQKVEFLVSFYNNEISEKSEIFDDQFSVERPDGSNFTLKIRSTKLEDSAMYFCASRQTGRSYEQYFGPGTRLTVT.